The clone carrying this T cell receptor beta chain occurred a few times. Authors' processing steps: Estimation of nucleated cell counts was performed using reference gene primer amplification. The assay was immunoSEQ multiplex PCR, and TCRdb's table has in-frame clones only and misses some. V and J calls and clone size are those listed in that table; D and trimming were worked out from the DNA. The sample consists of 100,000 to 150,000 clones, over 75% of them appearing once. The data stem from a study of blood T cell repertoires in COVID-19. On the study more broadly: Samples representing acute and convalescent COVID-19 were sourced from the United States, Italy and Spain. T cells, B-cell-depleted T cells, or PBMCs provided the cDNA or gDNA that served as material.

Per the germline V gene, CDR1 is SGHKS and CDR2 is YYEKEE (reference sequence). The CDR3 is 15 residues long. Trimming took 0 bases from V and 3 from J; bases not matched to a gene: 3. The V and J genes are TRBV5-5 and TRBJ2-1; 7 bases match TRBD2. This clonotype was obtained from a man between 60 and 70 years old with acute or convalescent COVID-19. The sequenced sample consisted of peripheral blood. Written as DNA, the CDR3 is TGTGCCAGCAGCTTGGAACTAGCGTACTACAATGAGCAGTTCTTC. As protein: CASSLELAYYNEQFF.